Presented here are 11 T cell receptor beta chains from one specimen sequenced in a study of T-cell reconstitution after alpha-beta-depleted transplantation in children. Unique molecular identifiers featured in how the TCRbeta library was prepared. MiXCR was run by TCRdb on the PCR reads, yielding one entry per CDR3 protein. This table has about 300,000 distinct CDR3 sequences, 10% appearing once. Sequences were derived from PBMCs, sampled before TCRalphabeta/CD19-depleted stem cell transplant. These receptors all stem from a boy in the first two years of life with acute myeloid leukemia, due to receive a stem cell transplant.

This clonotype showed up many times. One end of the junction varies from germline; a read error may be responsible. The chain joins TRBV29-1 to TRBJ1-1; 8 nucleotides line up with TRBD1. Germline V gene lookup returns CDR1 SQVTM and CDR2 ANQGSEA. The CDR3 contains 13 residues. In DNA form, the CDR3 reads TGCAGCGTTCAAGGACAGGGCCAGACTGGAGCTTTCTTT. Its protein is CSVQGQGQTGAFF.

This clonotype was detected many times. V is TRBV20-1 and J is TRBJ2-1; possibly TRBD1 or TRBD2 for D (5 bases each). With 5 bases removed from V and 0 bases from J, the gap between germline ends came to 20 bases. There are 17 residues in the CDR3. Per the germline V gene, CDR1 is DFQATT and CDR2 is SNEGSKA (reference sequence). The CDR3 bases are TGCAGTGCTGAAGAGTTGGGACGCATCAGCTCCTACAATGAGCAGTTCTTC. It is translated as CSAEELGRISSYNEQFF.

About this clonotype itself: A much larger clone differs by one base, so this may be a read error. The rearrangement links TRBV3-1 to TRBJ2-7; D is ambiguous. The CDR3 contains 12 residues. Per germline, CDR1 LGHDT and CDR2 YNNKEL (reference sequence). The CDR3 protein is CTSSQDGPGQYF. The CDR3 DNA sequence: TGTACCAGCAGCCAGGACGGTCCCGGGCAGTACTTC.

J is TRBJ2-7 and V is TRBV7-6, with D perhaps TRBD1 (5 bases). In germline, CDR1 is SGHVS, CDR2 FNYEAQ. The CDR3 sequence is 16 residues long. V was trimmed by 5 bases and J by 1 base, leaving 18 bases between them. CDR3 in DNA: TGTGCCAGCAGCCCCAGCCGGCAGGGTGGGTCCTACGAGCAGTACTTC. It is translated as CASSPSRQGGSYEQYF.

The chain employs TRBV28 and TRBJ2-7; tentative D call: TRBD1 (6 bases). CDR3 length: 15 amino acids. V lost 2 bases to trimming and J lost 2 bases, with 13 bases between them. Germline assignment: CDR1 MDHEN and CDR2 SYDVKM. The CDR3 DNA follows: TGTGCCAGCAGTTTAACCGGGACACTACCCTACGAGCAGTACTTC. It specifies CASSLTGTLPYEQYF. The full variable domain, rest sourced from reference TRBV28 and TRBJ2-7, is DVKVTQSSRYLVKRTGEKVFLECVQDMDHENMFWYRQDPGLGLRLIYFSYDVKMKEKGDIPEGYSVSREKKERFSLILESASTNQTSMYLCASSLTGTLPYEQYFGPGTRLTVT.

This clonotype was counted only a few times. The CDR3 sequence is CAISETSGRSLTDTQYF. CDR3 DNA: TGTGCCATCAGTGAAACTAGCGGGAGGTCCCTCACAGATACGCAGTATTTT. This chain joins TRBV10-3 and TRBJ2-3; 12 bases map to TRBD2. V gave up 3 bases and J gave up 2 bases; unmatched junction bases: 6. Germline-derived CDR1 and CDR2 are ENHRY and SYGVKD. The CDR3 extends over 17 amino acids.

This clonotype was recorded many times. The chain has TRBV6-1 and TRBJ1-1; 11 bases match TRBD1. Germline loops: CDR1 MNHNS, CDR2 SASEGT. The V and J ends lost 5 bases and 4 bases, in that order; junction bases with no gene match: 6. The CDR3 totals 15 residues. The CDR3 region is CASSTPGQGVTEAFF. Here the CDR3 DNA reads TGTGCCAGCAGTACACCGGGACAGGGGGTCACTGAAGCTTTCTTT.

This clonotype has at least ten counts. DNA for the CDR3: TGTGCCAGCAGCTTAGAGAGAAACTATGGCTACACCTTC. This encodes CASSLERNYGYTF. This chain joins TRBV11-1 and TRBJ1-2; no clear D gene. CDR1 and CDR2 (germline): SGHAT, FQDESV (reference sequence). V lost 1 base and J lost 2, with 5 bases in between. The CDR3 covers 13 residues.

At least ten counts were recorded for this clonotype. The rearrangement uses TRBV20-1 and TRBJ2-7, with 8 bases that match TRBD2. The germline gives CDR1 DFQATT, CDR2 SNEGSKA (reference sequence). The CDR3 is 15 residues long. The V segment lost 4 bases and the J segment 7 bases; nucleotides outside the gene matches: 15. The DNA for the CDR3 is TGCAGTGCTATAATAGCGGGACGTTCTGGGGGGGAGCAGTACTTC. Amino acids: CSAIIAGRSGGEQYF.

J is TRBJ2-1 and V is TRBV6-1, with 7 bases identical to TRBD1. Germline values: CDR1 MNHNS, CDR2 SASEGT. V trimming: 6 bases; J trimming: 6 bases; junction bases outside the gene matches: 11. CDR3 size: 15 residues. This CDR3 reads CASSPVLRGTNEQFF. CDR3 in DNA: TGTGCCAGCAGCCCCGTTCTCAGGGGGACCAATGAGCAGTTCTTC.

The chain joins TRBV7-4 to TRBJ2-5; 7 positions agree with TRBD2. This CDR3 contains 15 residues. Germline CDR1 reads SGHVT; CDR2 reads SQSDAQ. V gave up 0 bases and J gave up 5 bases; unmatched junction bases: 6. The DNA for the CDR3 is TGTGCCAGCAGCTTAGCGGGAGGGAACGTGGAGACCCAGTACTTC. It yields the protein CASSLAGGNVETQYF.